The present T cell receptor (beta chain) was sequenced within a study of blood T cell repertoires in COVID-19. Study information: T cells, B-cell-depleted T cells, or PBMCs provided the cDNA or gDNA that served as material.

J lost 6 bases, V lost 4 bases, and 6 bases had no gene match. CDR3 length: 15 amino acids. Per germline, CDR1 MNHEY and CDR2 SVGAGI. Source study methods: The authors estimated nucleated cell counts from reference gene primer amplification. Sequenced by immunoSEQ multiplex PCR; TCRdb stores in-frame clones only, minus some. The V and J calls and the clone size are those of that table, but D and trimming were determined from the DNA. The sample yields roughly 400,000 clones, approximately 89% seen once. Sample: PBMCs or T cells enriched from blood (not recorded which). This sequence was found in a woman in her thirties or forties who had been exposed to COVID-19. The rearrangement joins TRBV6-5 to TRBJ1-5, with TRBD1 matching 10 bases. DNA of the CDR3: TGTGCCAGCAGTTTCGGACAGGGGGATATTCAGCCCCAGCATTTT. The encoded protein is CASSFGQGDIQPQHF.